The 25 T cell receptor beta chains below come from one sample, sequenced in a study of B cell selection in AIRE deficiency (dated by TCRdb to between 2018 and 2021). The method was the immunoSEQ multiplex PCR assay. TCRdb mirrors the immuneACCESS table, restricted to in-frame sequences. Some clones are absent from its copies; in checked studies, under half trace to an unresolved V gene, and the reason for the others is unknown. The sample contains around 23,000 clones, about 95% of them found a single time. The ten largest clonotypes hold 0.24% of the sample. Conventional CD4 T cells were sorted as cells that were CD4+CD127+. Material for sequencing was CD4+CD127+ conventional T cells sorted from PBMCs. Receptors were obtained from a human donor in good health.

The J gene is TRBJ2-7, the V gene TRBV14; D is ambiguous. CDR3 size: 13 residues. Germline-derived CDR1 and CDR2 are SGHDN and FVKESK. Between the trimmed V and J ends, which lost 4 bases and 0 bases, there was a span of 7 bases. DNA of the CDR3: TGTGCCAGCAGCCTACGGTACTCCTACGAGCAGTACTTC. This translates into CASSLRYSYEQYF.

The chain has TRBV29-1 and TRBJ2-3; TRBD1 might be the D (5 bases). Germline lookup yields CDR1 SQVTM and CDR2 ANQGSEA. V was cut by 7 bases and J by 1 base, with 15 bases left in between. This CDR3 is 14 amino acids long. The CDR3 loop reads CSATQAPGTDTQYF. The CDR3 DNA follows: TGCAGCGCGACACAGGCCCCCGGCACAGATACGCAGTATTTT.

This clone was detected only a few times. J is TRBJ1-1 and V is TRBV10-3; D gene unclear. Per the germline V gene, CDR1 is ENHRY and CDR2 is SYGVKD. Deletions cut 0 bases from V and 6 bases from J, with 11 bases between. This CDR3 spans 14 amino acids. The CDR3 nucleotides read TGTGCCATCAGTGAGTCTCGGAGGTTAGCTGAAGCTTTCTTT. Residues: CAISESRRLAEAFF.

This chain connects TRBV7-9 to TRBJ2-7; D remains ambiguous. Germline-derived CDR1 and CDR2 are SEHNR and FQNEAQ (reference sequence). The CDR3 sequence is 13 residues long. V dropped 4 bases and J dropped 9 bases, with 16 bases sitting between them. The CDR3 DNA reads as TGTGCCAGCAGCTCCACGGGTTTGATGGGGCAGTACTTC. Its translation: CASSSTGLMGQYF.

The chain links TRBV5-1 to TRBJ2-5, with D perhaps TRBD1 (5 bases). Deletions cut 4 bases from V and 7 bases from J, with 14 bases between. This CDR3 has 13 residues. From germline, CDR1 is SGHRS and CDR2 YFSETQ. CDR3 region: CASSQGAVGTQYF. The CDR3 nucleotides read TGCGCCAGCAGCCAAGGGGCGGTGGGGACCCAGTACTTC.

The count of this clone is one. V gene TRBV28 combines with J gene TRBJ1-3; maybe TRBD1 (6 bases). Germline lookup yields CDR1 MDHEN and CDR2 SYDVKM. Trimming stripped 2 bases from V and 4 bases from J, with 15 bases between. The CDR3 has 16 amino acids. In DNA, the CDR3 is TGTGCCAGCAGTTTACTTCGCGGGGGGGCGGGAAACACCATATATTTT. Protein sequence: CASSLLRGGAGNTIYF.

J is TRBJ2-1 and V is TRBV19; the match to TRBD2 covers 14 bases. This CDR3 is built from 19 residues. Germline V lookup: CDR1 LNHDA, CDR2 SQIVND (reference sequence). V trimming: 3 bases; J trimming: 2 bases; junction bases outside the gene matches: 9. Here the CDR3 reads CASSIRGLAGDGTYNEQFF. The CDR3 region has the DNA TGTGCCAGTAGTATTCGGGGACTAGCGGGAGACGGGACCTACAATGAGCAGTTCTTC.

The genes are TRBV5-1 and TRBJ1-1; TRBD1 agrees at 9 bases. The germline gives CDR1 SGHRS, CDR2 YFSETQ. The CDR3 runs to 15 residues. V was clipped by 4 bases and J by 2 bases; unmatched bases: 6. In DNA, the CDR3 is TGCGCCAGCAGCCTACGGACAGGGGTTAACACTGAAGCTTTCTTT. It codes for CASSLRTGVNTEAFF.

The V call is TRBV7-9, the J call TRBJ2-1; perhaps TRBD2 as D (6 bases). This CDR3 has 18 residues. Trimming pared 2 bases from V and 0 bases from J, leaving 17 bases between. Germline V CDR1 and CDR2: SEHNR, FQNEAQ (reference sequence). CDR3 loop: CASSLLGPAGVSYNEQFF. CDR3 sequence (DNA): TGTGCCAGCAGCTTACTCGGGCCAGCGGGTGTCTCCTACAATGAGCAGTTCTTC.

V is TRBV7-6 and J is TRBJ1-4; perhaps TRBD1 as D (5 bases). The CDR3 totals 16 residues. Germline CDR1 and CDR2: SGHVS and FNYEAQ. Trimming took 5 bases from V and 2 from J, leaving 15 bases between them. CDR3: CASSPTGGTTNEKLFF. DNA of the CDR3: TGTGCCAGCAGCCCAACCGGGGGGACCACTAATGAAAAACTGTTTTTT.

The rearrangement uses TRBV5-1 and TRBJ2-2; D not resolved. The V gene's germline CDR1 is SGHRS and CDR2 YFSETQ. Trimming shortened V by 0 bases and J by 0 bases, and 6 bases separated the two germline ends. CDR3 length: 15 residues. The CDR3 sequence is CASSLVRSNTGELFF. In nucleotides, the CDR3 is TGCGCCAGCAGCTTGGTGCGGTCGAACACCGGGGAGCTGTTTTTT.

V usage is TRBV7-2 and J usage is TRBJ2-1; 12 nucleotides line up with TRBD2. Germline CDR1 and CDR2: SGHTA and FQGNSA. With V trimmed by 5 bases and J by 0 bases, 8 bases remained unmatched. The CDR3 has 18 amino acids. In nucleotides, the CDR3 is TGTGCCAGCAGCGCCGGGACTAGCGGGCGGAGCTCCTACAATGAGCAGTTCTTC. Translated: CASSAGTSGRSSYNEQFF.

This sequence joins TRBV7-6 and TRBJ2-5; D ambiguous. CDR3 length equals 13 residues. The V gene's germline CDR1 is SGHVS and CDR2 FNYEAQ. Trimming left V 5 bases short and J 2 bases short, with 9 bases between. CDR3 in amino acids: CASSRATQETQYF. CDR3 sequence (DNA): TGTGCCAGCAGCCGAGCGACGCAAGAGACCCAGTACTTC.

V usage is TRBV6-5 and J usage is TRBJ1-1, with no clear D. Germline CDR1 and CDR2: MNHEY and SVGAGI. CDR3 length: 12 residues. The V end was cut by 2 bases, the J end by 8 bases, with 9 bases between. CDR3 DNA: TGTGCCAGCAGTTACGGGCAGAGAGAAGCTTTCTTT. Its protein is CASSYGQREAFF.

The gene calls are TRBV7-9 and TRBJ2-2, with TRBD1 matching 9 bases. J was trimmed by 4 bases and V by 5 bases; bases with no gene match: 8. CDR1 SEHNR and CDR2 FQNEAQ come from the germline V gene (reference sequence). The CDR3 is 16 residues long. The CDR3, as DNA: TGTGCCAGCAGCCGACGGACAGGGGTGATCACCGGGGAGCTGTTTTTT. This sequence encodes CASSRRTGVITGELFF.

CDR3 coding DNA: TGTGCCAGCAGTGAGGTTAGGGGGCCAGGAACCCAGTACTTC. It translates to CASSEVRGPGTQYF. The chain links TRBV2 to TRBJ2-5; 7 nucleotides match TRBD1. Losses at the gene ends were 3 bases for V and 8 bases for J; bases not matched to a gene: 9. Germline V lookup: CDR1 SNHLY, CDR2 FYNNEI. CDR3 length: 14 residues.

V usage is TRBV5-1 and J usage is TRBJ2-5, with 7 nucleotides matching TRBD2. The CDR3 consists of 13 residues. The germline gives CDR1 SGHRS, CDR2 YFSETQ. J lost 5 bases, V lost 4 bases, and 5 bases had no gene match. This CDR3 reads CASSKGLRETQYF. DNA of the CDR3: TGCGCCAGCAGCAAGGGACTACGGGAGACCCAGTACTTC.

The chain carries TRBV6-6 and TRBJ2-3, with D perhaps matching TRBD2 (6 bases). Germline values: CDR1 MNHNY, CDR2 SVGAGI (reference sequence). CDR3 length: 12 residues. V was trimmed by 5 bases and J by 3 bases, leaving 6 bases between them. The CDR3 here is CASSRGTDTQYF. For the CDR3, the DNA is TGTGCCAGCAGTCGGGGGACAGATACGCAGTATTTT.

The chain combines TRBV30 with TRBJ2-5; D is unresolved. The CDR3 loop spans 16 amino acids. Trimming removed 1 base from V and 0 bases from J, with 15 bases in between. The germline CDR1 and CDR2 sequences are GTSNPN and SVGIG (reference sequence). The CDR3 nucleotides read TGTGCCTGGAGTGACACCCACAGAGCTTACCAAGAGACCCAGTACTTC. Amino acid sequence: CAWSDTHRAYQETQYF. Full variable domain (rest looked up from reference TRBV30 and TRBJ2-5): SQTIHQWPATLVQPVGSPLSLECTVEGTSNPNLYWYRQAAGRGLQLLFYSVGIGQISSEVPQNLSASRPQDRQFILSSKKLLLSDSGFYLCAWSDTHRAYQETQYFGPGTRLLVL.

The V gene is TRBV7-9, the J gene TRBJ1-1, with unresolved D. The CDR3 contains 13 residues. CDR1 and CDR2 (germline): SEHNR, FQNEAQ (reference sequence). With 4 bases removed from V and 1 base from J, the gap between germline ends came to 7 bases. In DNA form, the CDR3 reads TGTGCCAGCAGCTCCACACAGAACACTGAAGCTTTCTTT. It is translated as CASSSTQNTEAFF.

The chain has TRBV11-3 and TRBJ1-2; 8 bases are a match to TRBD1. The CDR3 is made up of 12 amino acids. The ends lost 5 bases at V and 7 bases at J; junction bases unmatched: 3. CDR1 and CDR2 (germline): SGHNT, YENEEA. CDR3 residues: CASSKDRAGYTF. In DNA, the CDR3 is TGTGCCAGCAGCAAGGACAGGGCTGGCTACACCTTC.

This chain joins TRBV27 and TRBJ2-5; possibly TRBD2 for D (7 bases). Germline CDR1 is MNHEY and CDR2 is SMNVEV (reference sequence). The CDR3 loop spans 14 amino acids. Deletions cut 2 bases from V and 5 bases from J, with 12 bases between. The CDR3 reads CASSLTGRGETQYF. The CDR3 nucleotides read TGTGCCAGCAGTTTAACAGGGAGGGGGGAGACCCAGTACTTC.

The chain links TRBV12-5 to TRBJ2-7; D is undetermined. This CDR3 is built from 13 residues. Trimming stripped 5 bases from V and 5 bases from J, with 13 bases between. Germline V CDR1 and CDR2: LGHNT, FRNRAP. CDR3: CASGLGRHDEQYF. CDR3 nucleotide sequence: TGTGCTAGTGGTCTAGGTCGTCACGACGAGCAGTACTTC.

V gene TRBV27 combines with J gene TRBJ2-2; D unclear. Germline loops: CDR1 MNHEY, CDR2 SMNVEV (reference sequence). The CDR3 runs 14 residues. The V and J ends lost 4 bases and 1 base respectively, with 7 bases between them. The CDR3 region is CASSSPGNTGELFF. CDR3 bases: TGTGCCAGCAGTTCCCCGGGGAACACCGGGGAGCTGTTTTTT.

This chain connects TRBV6-5 to TRBJ2-1; D is tentatively TRBD1 or TRBD2 (6 bases each). The germline gives CDR1 MNHEY, CDR2 SVGAGI. The CDR3 extends over 15 amino acids. V lost 10 bases and J 0 bases, leaving 16 bases between the germline ends. CDR3 residues: CATKGGRSSYNEQFF. In DNA form, the CDR3 reads TGTGCCACAAAAGGGGGGCGGAGCTCCTACAATGAGCAGTTCTTC.